The 4 T cell receptor beta chains below all came from one sample that was sequenced in a study of T cells in Graves' hyperthyroidism and ophthalmopathy (dated by TCRdb to 2018 to 2020). Libraries were made using multiplex PCR. The data were produced on an Illumina HiSeq 2000. Amplification of TCR beta CDR3 regions was carried out from RNA transcripts. The first round of RT-PCR for the TCR CDR3 was performed with the HTBI primer set and the Qiagen OneStep RT-PCR kit. The raw public reads went through TCRdb reprocessing: fastp at Q25, MiXCR clone calling, in-frame beta chains kept. For every CDR3 protein sequence, its rows merge into one entry that carries the most common genes and DNA. The sample table holds roughly 740,000 distinct CDR3 sequences, of which about a sixth were seen once. Approximately 8% of the sample is held by the ten biggest clonotypes. Source material: blood. The receptor source for this set is a man between 18 and 29 years old with Graves' hyperthyroidism.

The chain recombines TRBV2 with TRBJ2-5, with TRBD1 matching over 7 bases. J lost 2 bases, V lost 11 bases, and 5 bases had no gene match. Per the germline V gene, CDR1 is SNHLY and CDR2 is FYNNEI. The CDR3 runs to 12 residues. The CDR3 coding sequence is TGTGCCGGCTGGGGACAGCAAGAGACCCAGTACTTC. Translating gives CAGWGQQETQYF. The full variable domain, in which reference TRBV2 and TRBJ2-5 provide the parts outside the CDR3, is EPEVTQTPSHQVTQMGQEVILRCVPISNHLYFYWYRQILGQKVEFLVSFYNNEISEKSEIFDDQFSVERPDGSNFTLKIRSTKLEDSAMYFCAGWGQQETQYFGPGTRLLVL.

In its sample, this clonotype was seen many times. V and J are TRBV7-3 and TRBJ2-5; TRBD2 matches 11 bases. The V gene's germline CDR1 is SGHTA and CDR2 FQGTGA. The CDR3 runs 14 residues. Trimming took 5 bases from V and 5 from J; bases not matched to a gene: 4. CDR3 coding DNA: TGTGCCAGCAGCCCGACTAGCGGGACGGAGACCCAGTACTTC. Translation gives CASSPTSGTETQYF.

This clonotype was seen a few times. The chain employs TRBV27 and TRBJ2-2; the match to TRBD2 covers 14 bases. The CDR3 length is 16 residues. Germline lookup yields CDR1 MNHEY and CDR2 SMNVEV (reference sequence). Trimming took 6 bases from V and 7 from J; bases not matched to a gene: 7. Here the CDR3 reads CASSLGLAGGGGELFF. The CDR3 DNA sequence: TGTGCCAGCAGCCTAGGACTAGCGGGAGGTGGCGGGGAGCTGTTTTTT.

The table lists this clonotype with a few counts. The chain employs TRBV19 and TRBJ1-1, with D unclear. Trimming stripped 9 bases from V and 6 bases from J, with 14 bases between. Germline-derived CDR1 and CDR2 are LNHDA and SQIVND (reference sequence). The CDR3 is 12 amino acids. CDR3 protein: CARRSVPSEAFF. The CDR3 DNA reads TGTGCCAGACGCAGCGTCCCCTCTGAAGCTTTCTTT.